This TCR beta chain was found in a study of CD8+ T cells in alopecia areata. Whole-study findings and limits: Normal skin's resident alphabeta T cells are also sequenced in scalp samples. Affected scalp, especially in alopecia totalis/universalis, had a higher clonality than normal scalp did. Clarity of TCR sharing across patients fell short of that in mice, possibly HLA-related.

This clone was picked up one time. Its antigen is unidentified. TCR sequencing used cDNA made by reverse transcription of extracted RNA. The protocol was immunoSEQ multiplex PCR, while the TCRdb copy is restricted to in-frame clones and leaves out a portion. The profile shows a few hundred thousand clones, approximately 60% of them singletons. It was from PBMCs that CD4+ and CD8+ T cells were sorted. The source of this sequence is a human donor in good health. The sample taken for sequencing was CD8+ T cells sorted from blood.

The DNA of the CDR3 is TGCGCCAGCAGCCGGGGGAGCGGGGCCTCTTATTTT. The encoded protein is CASSRGSGASYF. V usage is TRBV5-1 and J usage is TRBJ2-3, with 7 positions matching TRBD2. This CDR3 has 12 amino acids. The V and J ends lost 4 bases and 15 bases, in that order; junction bases with no gene match: 11. Germline V CDR1 and CDR2: SGHRS, YFSETQ.